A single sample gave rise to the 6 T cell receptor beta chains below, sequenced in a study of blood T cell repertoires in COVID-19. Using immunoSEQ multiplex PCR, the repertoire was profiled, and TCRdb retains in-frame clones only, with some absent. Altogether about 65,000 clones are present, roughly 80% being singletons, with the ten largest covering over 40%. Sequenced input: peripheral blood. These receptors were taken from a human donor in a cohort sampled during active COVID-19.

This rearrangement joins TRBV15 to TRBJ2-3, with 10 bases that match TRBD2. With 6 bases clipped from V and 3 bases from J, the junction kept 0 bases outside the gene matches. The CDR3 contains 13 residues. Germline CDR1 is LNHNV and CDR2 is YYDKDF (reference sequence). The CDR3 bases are TGTGCCACCAGTAGCGGGGGGACAGATACGCAGTATTTT. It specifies CATSSGGTDTQYF. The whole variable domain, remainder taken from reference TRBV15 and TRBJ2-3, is DAMVIQNPRYQVTQFGKPVTLSCSQTLNHNVMYWYQQKSSQAPKLLFHYYDKDFNNEADTPDNFQSRRPNTSFCFLDIRSPGLGDTAMYLCATSSGGTDTQYFGPGTRLTVL.

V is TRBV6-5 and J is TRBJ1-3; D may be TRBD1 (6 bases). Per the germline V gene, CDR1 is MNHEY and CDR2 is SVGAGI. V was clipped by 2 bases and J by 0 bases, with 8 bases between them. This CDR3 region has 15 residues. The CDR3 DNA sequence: TGTGCCAGCAGTTACGACAGGTTCTCTGGAAACACCATATATTTT. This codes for CASSYDRFSGNTIYF.

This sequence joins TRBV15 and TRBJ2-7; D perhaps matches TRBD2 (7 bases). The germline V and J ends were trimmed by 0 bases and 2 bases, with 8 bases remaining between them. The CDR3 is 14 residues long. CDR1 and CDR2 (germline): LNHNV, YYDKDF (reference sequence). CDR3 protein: CATSRERGPYEQYF. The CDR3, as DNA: TGTGCCACCAGCAGAGAGCGGGGGCCCTACGAGCAGTACTTC.

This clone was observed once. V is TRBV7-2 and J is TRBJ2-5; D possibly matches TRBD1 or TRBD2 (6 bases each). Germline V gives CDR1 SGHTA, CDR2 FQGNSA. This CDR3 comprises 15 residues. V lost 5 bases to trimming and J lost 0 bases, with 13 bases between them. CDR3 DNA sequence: TGTGCCAGCAGCCTAGGGGGACTGAACCAAGAGACCCAGTACTTC. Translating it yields CASSLGGLNQETQYF.

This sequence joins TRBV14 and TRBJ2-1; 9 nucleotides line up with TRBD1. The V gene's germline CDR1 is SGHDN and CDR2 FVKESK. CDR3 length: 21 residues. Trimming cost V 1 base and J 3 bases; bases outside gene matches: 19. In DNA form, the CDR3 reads TGTGCCAGCAGCCAAGGATTCCGCCGACAGGGGGGCGGTGGAGGCTACAATGAGCAGTTCTTC. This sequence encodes CASSQGFRRQGGGGGYNEQFF.

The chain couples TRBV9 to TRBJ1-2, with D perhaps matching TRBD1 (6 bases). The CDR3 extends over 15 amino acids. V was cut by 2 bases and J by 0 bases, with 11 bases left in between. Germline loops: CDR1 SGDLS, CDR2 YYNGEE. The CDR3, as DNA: TGTGCCAGCAGCGTGGGGGGGGGCTCTAACTATGGCTACACCTTC. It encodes CASSVGGGSNYGYTF.